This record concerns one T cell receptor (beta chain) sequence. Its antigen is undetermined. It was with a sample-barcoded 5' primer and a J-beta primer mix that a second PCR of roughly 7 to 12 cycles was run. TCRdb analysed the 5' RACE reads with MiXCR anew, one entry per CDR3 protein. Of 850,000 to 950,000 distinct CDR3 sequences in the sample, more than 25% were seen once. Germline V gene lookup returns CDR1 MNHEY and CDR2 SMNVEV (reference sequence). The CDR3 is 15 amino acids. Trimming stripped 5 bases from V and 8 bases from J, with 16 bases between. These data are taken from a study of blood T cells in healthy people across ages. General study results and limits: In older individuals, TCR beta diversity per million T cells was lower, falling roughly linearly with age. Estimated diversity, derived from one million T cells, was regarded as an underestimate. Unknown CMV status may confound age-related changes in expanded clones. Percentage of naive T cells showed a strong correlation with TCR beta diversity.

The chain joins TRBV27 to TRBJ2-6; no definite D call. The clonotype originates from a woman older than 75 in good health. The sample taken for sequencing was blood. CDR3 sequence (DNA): TGTGCCAGCAGTGTATTGGCGGTGGGGACCAACGTCCTGACTTTC. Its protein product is CASSVLAVGTNVLTF.